The 18 T cell receptor beta chains presented below share a single source sample, sequenced in a study of Graves' ophthalmopathy and Graves' hyperthyroidism. Amplification of TCR beta CDR3 regions used RNA transcripts. Second-round multiplex PCR came after a first-round RT-PCR that employed HTBI primers. TCRdb independently ran MiXCR on the multiplex PCR reads; one entry per CDR3 protein. The top ten clones hold approximately 13% of a sample with 300,000 to 350,000 distinct CDR3 sequences, 15% to 20% of them seen once. Material for sequencing was peripheral blood. Receptor source: an adult man with Graves' ophthalmopathy.

Many counts were recorded for this clonotype. The rearrangement joins TRBV12-3 or TRBV12-4 to TRBJ1-5, with D maybe TRBD1 (6 bases). The CDR3 runs to 13 residues. Between the trimmed V and J ends, which lost 5 bases and 6 bases, there was a span of 11 bases. CDR3 loop: CASSEQGGQPQHF. The CDR3 nucleotides read TGTGCCAGCAGTGAACAGGGAGGTCAGCCCCAGCATTTT.

This clonotype was seen a handful of times. The V and J genes are TRBV4-2 and TRBJ2-5, with TRBD2 matching over 9 bases. This CDR3 spans 16 amino acids. Per germline, CDR1 LGHNA and CDR2 YNFKEQ. J gave up 1 base and V 1 base, and 4 bases lay outside the gene matches. The CDR3 sequence: CASSQGLAEIQETQYF. As DNA, the CDR3 is TGTGCCAGCAGCCAAGGACTAGCGGAAATCCAAGAGACCCAGTACTTC.

The table lists this clonotype with many counts. The chain is built from TRBV29-1 and TRBJ2-7; D may be TRBD1 or TRBD2 (5 bases each). The germline gives CDR1 SQVTM, CDR2 ANQGSEA. V lost 2 bases, J lost 4 bases, and 15 bases lay in between. The length of the CDR3 is 14 residues. CDR3 nucleotides: TGCAGCGTTGAACCAGGGACGGACGGGTACGAGCAGTACTTC. Translated, it gives CSVEPGTDGYEQYF.

This clonotype appeared many times. The rearrangement uses TRBV2 and TRBJ2-5; D tentatively fits TRBD1 or TRBD2 (6 bases each). The CDR3 totals 12 residues. The V gene lost 11 bases and the J gene lost 3 bases, with 13 bases spanning the gap. Germline V gene sequence: CDR1 SNHLY, CDR2 FYNNEI. The CDR3 DNA follows: TGTGCCCGTCGTAGGGGGGAAGAGACCCAGTACTTC. Its translation: CARRRGEETQYF.

This clonotype was recorded many times. The chain recombines TRBV29-1 with TRBJ2-7, with TRBD2 as a possible D gene (5 bases). The V gene lost 5 bases and the J gene lost 8 bases, with 19 bases spanning the gap. The CDR3 is made up of 13 amino acids. In germline, CDR1 is SQVTM, CDR2 ANQGSEA. The CDR3 reads CSVYNEGSGKQYF. The CDR3 DNA follows: TGCAGCGTTTATAACGAGGGAAGTGGTAAGCAGTACTTC.

The chain joins TRBV20-1 to TRBJ2-7; D is perhaps TRBD2 (5 bases). Per germline, CDR1 DFQATT and CDR2 SNEGSKA (reference sequence). The CDR3 consists of 15 residues. Trimming stripped 1 base from V and 4 bases from J, with 17 bases between. The CDR3 loop is CSARGAHRGRYEQYF. The CDR3 nucleotides read TGCAGTGCTAGAGGCGCACACCGCGGGCGTTACGAGCAGTACTTC.

This clonotype was detected many times. The J gene is TRBJ2-5, the V gene TRBV4-1, with a tentative D call TRBD2 (6 bases). This CDR3 comprises 12 residues. V lost 3 bases and J lost 7, with 9 bases in between. Germline CDR1 MGHRA, CDR2 YSYEKL. CDR3 loop: CASSHAGGTQYF. The CDR3 DNA reads as TGCGCCAGCAGCCATGCCGGGGGGACCCAGTACTTC.

This clonotype was detected many times. The gene calls are TRBV6-5 and TRBJ1-3, with no clear D. The CDR3 totals 21 residues. Deletions cut 4 bases from V and 0 bases from J, with 28 bases between. The germline CDR1 and CDR2 sequences are MNHEY and SVGAGI. The CDR3 loop reads CASSSPPWAGNYPSSGNTIYF. In DNA, the CDR3 is TGTGCCAGCAGTTCCCCCCCTTGGGCGGGGAACTATCCTTCCTCTGGAAACACCATATATTTT.

This clonotype was recorded at least ten times. The rearrangement uses TRBV5-1 and TRBJ2-7, with D maybe TRBD2 (6 bases). Trimming stripped 7 bases from V and 2 bases from J, with 16 bases between. Germline loops: CDR1 SGHRS, CDR2 YFSETQ. This CDR3 has 14 amino acids. CDR3 sequence: CASSPRGATYEQYF. The DNA of the CDR3 is TGCGCCAGCTCCCCTCGCGGGGCAACCTACGAGCAGTACTTC. Full variable domain (outside the CDR3, taken from reference TRBV5-1 and TRBJ2-7): KAGVTQTPRYLIKTRGQQVTLSCSPISGHRSVSWYQQTPGQGLQFLFEYFSETQRNKGNFPGRFSGRQFSNSRSEMNVSTLELGDSALYLCASSPRGATYEQYFGPGTRLTVT.

This clonotype was detected a few times. This chain joins TRBV20-1 and TRBJ1-1; the D is unclear. The V gene's germline CDR1 is DFQATT and CDR2 SNEGSKA (reference sequence). V lost 0 bases to trimming and J lost 6 bases, with 8 bases between them. This CDR3 is built from 12 residues. The CDR3 DNA sequence: TGCAGTGCTAGAGAAGGAAGACCTGAAGCTTTCTTT. Protein product: CSAREGRPEAFF.

This clonotype has a count of ten or more. The chain carries TRBV5-1 and TRBJ2-5; no clear D gene. Germline-derived CDR1 and CDR2 are SGHRS and YFSETQ. This CDR3 is built from 14 residues. Trimming pared 0 bases from V and 5 bases from J, leaving 11 bases between. CDR3 DNA sequence: TGCGCCAGCAGCTTGGTTGGAGCTTCGGAGACCCAGTACTTC. This gives the protein CASSLVGASETQYF.

The chain joins TRBV12-3 or TRBV12-4 to TRBJ1-2; a weak D match, TRBD1 (5 bases). Deletions cut 6 bases from V and 6 bases from J, with 14 bases between. This CDR3 is built from 13 residues. CDR3 loop: CASSPQGGNGYTF. As DNA, the CDR3 is TGTGCCAGCAGCCCCCAGGGAGGGAATGGCTACACCTTC.

This clonotype was counted many times. The chain uses TRBV11-2 and TRBJ2-7; 8 nucleotides agree with TRBD1. The CDR3 contains 13 residues. The V segment lost 1 base and the J segment 6 bases; nucleotides outside the gene matches: 2. CDR1 SGHAT and CDR2 FQNNGV come from the germline V gene. The CDR3 is CASSLGRGLEQYF. DNA of the CDR3: TGTGCCAGCAGCTTAGGCAGGGGGCTCGAGCAGTACTTC.

This sequence joins TRBV6-1 and TRBJ1-1; TRBD1 matches 8 bases. J was trimmed by 2 bases and V by 6 bases; bases with no gene match: 8. The V gene's germline CDR1 is MNHNS and CDR2 SASEGT. The CDR3 totals 15 residues. In nucleotides, the CDR3 is TGTGCCAGCAGAGGCCGGGACAGGCCCAACACTGAAGCTTTCTTT. This gives the protein CASRGRDRPNTEAFF.

This clonotype was seen repeatedly, ten times or more. At one end the junction does not follow the germline gene, possibly because of a read error. V is TRBV13 and J is TRBJ1-2; 7 bases are a match to TRBD1. In germline, CDR1 is PRHDT, CDR2 FYEKMQ (reference sequence). The CDR3 is 16 residues long. CDR3 DNA sequence: TGTGCCAGCAGCCTAGGGACAGTCTATAGGTTATATGGCTACACCTTC. Translating gives CASSLGTVYRLYGYTF. Combining the CDR3 with reference TRBV13 and TRBJ1-2 gives the whole variable domain AAGVIQSPRHLIKEKRETATLKCYPIPRHDTVYWYQQGPGQDPQFLISFYEKMQSDKGSIPDRFSAQQFSDYHSELNMSSLELGDSALYFCASSLGTVYRLYGYTFGSGTRLTVV.

This clonotype was seen ten or more times. A read error may be the cause here, since a much bigger clone is one base away. CDR3 nucleotides: TGTGCCAGCAGCGTAACGGGGGCGGACACTGAAGCTTTCTTT. Translating it yields CASSVTGADTEAFF. The chain employs TRBV9 and TRBJ1-1; a possible D gene is TRBD1 (6 bases). The CDR3 has 14 residues. V lost 1 base and J lost 3, with 10 bases in between. The germline V gene encodes CDR1 SGDLS and CDR2 YYNGEE. The variable domain in full, completed from reference TRBV9 and TRBJ1-1, reads DSGVTQTPKHLITATGQRVTLRCSPRSGDLSVYWYQQSLDQGLQFLIQYYNGEERAKGNILERFSAQQFPDLHSELNLSSLELGDSALYFCASSVTGADTEAFFGQGTRLTVV.

At least ten counts were recorded for this clonotype. This rearrangement joins TRBV6-5 to TRBJ2-7, with TRBD1 as a possible D gene (6 bases). V lost 0 bases and J 3 bases, leaving 12 bases between the germline ends. The CDR3 spans 15 residues. Germline assignment: CDR1 MNHEY and CDR2 SVGAGI. The CDR3 loop reads CASSYSHQQGYEQYF. For the CDR3, the DNA is TGTGCCAGCAGTTACTCGCATCAACAGGGCTACGAGCAGTACTTC.

At least ten counts were recorded for this clonotype. The rearrangement uses TRBV5-1 and TRBJ1-2, with 7 nucleotides matching TRBD1. This CDR3 comprises 15 residues. From germline, CDR1 is SGHRS and CDR2 YFSETQ. V lost 4 bases, J lost 0 bases, and 6 bases stayed unmatched. The CDR3 here is CASSLGQPTNYGYTF. For the CDR3, the DNA is TGCGCCAGCAGCCTGGGACAGCCGACTAACTATGGCTACACCTTC.